The 20 T cell receptor beta chains below come from one sample, sequenced in a study of tumor and adjacent non-tumor tissue in lung cancer. This sample's RNA came from whole unsorted tissue. A modified ARM-PCR protocol with three rounds of nested PCR amplified TCRbeta. MiXCR was run by TCRdb on the multiplex PCR reads, yielding one entry per CDR3 protein. The sample consists of over 100,000 distinct CDR3 sequences, 75% of them appearing once. The sample comprised lung tumor tissue. These TCRs come from a woman aged 55-75 years with non-small cell lung cancer.

This clonotype occurred a few times. CDR3 in amino acids: CASSLGAGNYGYTF. CDR3 in DNA: TGTGCCAGCAGCTTGGGGGCAGGAAACTATGGCTACACCTTC. The V call is TRBV11-2, the J call TRBJ1-2, with D possibly matching TRBD1 (6 bases). This CDR3 region has 14 residues. V gave up 3 bases and J gave up 2 bases, with 10 bases separating them. Germline V gives CDR1 SGHAT, CDR2 FQNNGV. Based on the CDR3 plus reference TRBV11-2 and TRBJ1-2, the full variable domain is EAGVAQSPRYKIIEKRQSVAFWCNPISGHATLYWYQQILGQGPKLLIQFQNNGVVDDSQLPKDRFSAERLKGVDSTLKIQPAKLEDSAVYLCASSLGAGNYGYTFGSGTRLTVV.

A note on this clonotype: A junction end diverges from the germline sequence, so it may reflect a read error. J is TRBJ1-6 and V is TRBV11-3, with 10 bases matching TRBD1. Germline-derived CDR1 and CDR2 are SGHNT and YENEEA. This CDR3 has 19 residues. This chain's CDR3 is CDSCADRGSFFGLNSPLYF. The CDR3 bases are TGTGACAGCTGCGCGGACAGGGGGAGTTTTTTTGGACTTAATTCACCCCTCTACTTT.

In this sample, this clonotype turned up many times. This chain joins TRBV6-5 and TRBJ1-6; D is possibly TRBD1 (6 bases). The CDR3 consists of 15 residues. The V end was cut by 6 bases, the J end by 8 bases, with 17 bases between. Germline assignment: CDR1 MNHEY and CDR2 SVGAGI. Here the CDR3 DNA reads TGTGCCAGCAGCCTTACAGGGATTCCGGATTCACCCCTCCACTTT. It specifies CASSLTGIPDSPLHF.

Remarks on this clonotype: One end of the junction does not line up with germline, which may come from a read error. The chain links TRBV4-3 to TRBJ2-5; TRBD2 is a possible D gene (6 bases). The germline V gene encodes CDR1 LGHNA and CDR2 YSLEER. There are 15 residues in the CDR3. The CDR3 DNA is TGCGCCAGCAACCAAGAGGCCCCGGGACTGCAGACCCAGTACTTC. The encoded protein is CASNQEAPGLQTQYF.

In the case of this clonotype: In this CDR3 the conserved last residue, phenylalanine or tryptophan, is missing, so a read error is likely. The rearrangement joins TRBV5-5 to TRBJ1-4; the match to TRBD1 covers 7 bases. The CDR3 is 15 residues long. Germline CDR1 and CDR2: SGHKS and YYEKEE (reference sequence). In DNA form, the CDR3 reads TGTGCCAGCAGCCCGAGACAGGGCGAGGGTGAACAACTGTTTTGT. This translates into CASSPRQGEGEQLFC.

Worth noting for this clonotype: This may be a read error, as it is one base from a much larger clone. The chain carries TRBV6-1 and TRBJ1-1; 8 positions match TRBD1. The CDR3 covers 17 residues. Germline loops: CDR1 MNHNS, CDR2 SASEGT. The DNA for the CDR3 is TGTGCCAGCAGTGTTCCCCAAGGGACAGGAATGAACACTGAAACTTTCTTT. Translating gives CASSVPQGTGMNTETFF.

This clonotype was counted ten times or more. The chain uses TRBV6-2 or TRBV6-3 and TRBJ2-1; 10 bases line up with TRBD2. Germline V gene lookup returns CDR1 MNHEY and CDR2 SVGEGT. CDR3 size: 17 residues. The J segment lost 5 bases and the V segment lost 4 bases, leaving 11 bases of the junction unmatched. In nucleotides, the CDR3 is TGTGCCAGCAGTTCGCTAGCGGGAGTCGGACTACACAATGAGCAGTTCTTC. Translation: CASSSLAGVGLHNEQFF.

The chain recombines TRBV13 with TRBJ2-7; 7 bases agree with TRBD1. The CDR3 runs 13 residues. Trimming removed 2 bases from V and 6 bases from J; junction bases left unmatched: 4. The germline gives CDR1 PRHDT, CDR2 FYEKMQ (reference sequence). In DNA, the CDR3 is TGTGCCAGCAGCTTAAACAGGGGCCCCGAGCAGTACTTC. It specifies CASSLNRGPEQYF.

In this sample, this clonotype turned up once. At one end the junction does not follow the germline gene, possibly because of a read error. This chain joins TRBV6-2 or TRBV6-3 and TRBJ1-5; D remains unclear. Germline CDR1 is MNHEY and CDR2 is SVGEGT. The CDR3 length is 16 residues. In DNA, the CDR3 is TGTGCCAGCAGTTCCGCCGGAGGAATCAGCAATCGGCCCCAGCATTTT. Amino acid sequence: CASSSAGGISNRPQHF.

Points on this clonotype: Germline and junction disagree at one end, which may indicate a read error. This sequence joins TRBV20-1 and TRBJ2-5; TRBD2 matches 7 bases. Germline lookup yields CDR1 DFQATT and CDR2 SNEGSKA (reference sequence). The CDR3 contains 18 residues. The CDR3 sequence is CTARDKTSASPRQETQYF. CDR3 DNA: TGCACTGCTAGAGATAAAACTAGCGCGAGTCCCAGGCAAGAAACCCAGTACTTC.

As regards this clonotype: Since no conserved phenylalanine or tryptophan closes the CDR3, a read error is the likely cause. The chain recombines TRBV4-2 with TRBJ1-1; D is unclear. This CDR3 has 13 amino acids. Germline V gene data show CDR1 as LGHNA and CDR2 as YNFKEQ. Here the CDR3 reads CASSQDMNNEAFL. The DNA for the CDR3 is TGTGCCAGCAGCCAAGACATGAACAATGAAGCTTTCCTT.

This sequence joins TRBV11-2 and TRBJ1-6, with D perhaps matching TRBD1 (6 bases). The V end lost 6 bases, the J end lost 10 bases, and 16 bases lay between the germline ends. Looked up from germline, CDR1 is SGHAT and CDR2 is FQNNGV. CDR3 size: 14 residues. The CDR3 protein is CASRLNPGASPLHF. CDR3 bases: TGTGCCAGCAGATTAAACCCAGGGGCCTCACCCCTCCACTTT.

This clonotype was counted ten times or more. The chain is built from TRBV29-1 and TRBJ1-1, with a possible D match to TRBD1 (5 bases). The germline V gene has CDR1 SQVTM and CDR2 ANQGSEA. The CDR3 consists of 12 residues. Trimming left V 7 bases short and J 7 bases short, with 16 bases between. CDR3 protein: CSAGDGWGEAFF. CDR3 nucleotides: TGCAGCGCTGGGGACGGCTGGGGTGAAGCTTTCTTT.

Remarks on this clonotype: This may arise from a read error, as a much more abundant clone is one base away. V is TRBV6-5 and J is TRBJ2-2, with D maybe TRBD1 (6 bases). Germline CDR1 MNHEY, CDR2 SVGAGI. The CDR3 loop spans 14 amino acids. The CDR3 loop is CGSKFHRDTGELFF. DNA for the CDR3: TGTGGCAGCAAATTCCACAGGGACACCGGGGAGCTGTTTTTT.

For the CDR3, the DNA is TGCGCCAGCAGCCAAGGCGACAGGGCGTGGTTCGCTGAAGTCTTCTTT. The encoded protein is CASSQGDRAWFAEVFF. This sequence joins TRBV4-3 and TRBJ1-1; 7 nucleotides line up with TRBD1. Germline-derived CDR1 and CDR2 are LGHNA and YSLEER. The CDR3 has 16 residues. The V and J ends lost 1 base and 14 bases, in that order; junction bases with no gene match: 19.

This clonotype showed up just once. V and J are TRBV12-3 or TRBV12-4 and TRBJ1-2; 7 nucleotides agree with TRBD1. This CDR3 has 15 residues. The junction had 22 bases not matched to a gene; V was cut back by 7 bases and J by 14 bases. CDR3 sequence (DNA): TGTGCCAGCAATTCCGGGACAGTTGGCGACTATGGTTATACCTTC. This gives the protein CASNSGTVGDYGYTF.

The V call is TRBV5-1, the J call TRBJ2-2; 9 bases align to TRBD1. This CDR3 has 15 amino acids. From germline, CDR1 is SGHRS and CDR2 YFSETQ. With V trimmed by 7 bases and J by 1 base, 5 bases remained unmatched. The CDR3 DNA reads TGCGCCAGCTGGCCGGGACAGGGGAACACCGGGGAGCTGTTTTTT. Translating it yields CASWPGQGNTGELFF. Looking up the rest from reference TRBV5-1 and TRBJ2-2 gives the full variable domain: KAGVTQTPRYLIKTRGQQVTLSCSPISGHRSVSWYQQTPGQGLQFLFEYFSETQRNKGNFPGRFSGRQFSNSRSEMNVSTLELGDSALYLCASWPGQGNTGELFFGEGSRLTVL.

This clonotype was observed at least ten times. The chain is built from TRBV11-2 and TRBJ2-7; 9 nucleotides align to TRBD1. The CDR3 sequence is 15 residues long. CDR1 and CDR2 from the germline V gene are SGHAT and FQNNGV. V lost 5 bases, J lost 3 bases, and 8 bases stayed unmatched. The CDR3 nucleotides are TGTGCCAGCAGCCCAGGGACAGGGAGTCGCTACGAGCAGTACTTC. This translates into CASSPGTGSRYEQYF.

The gene calls are TRBV30 and TRBJ2-3; 10 bases agree with TRBD2. This CDR3 spans 13 amino acids. The V gene's germline CDR1 is GTSNPN and CDR2 SVGIG (reference sequence). The ends lost 5 bases at V and 7 bases at J; junction bases unmatched: 6. The CDR3: CAWSGLAVNTQYF. The DNA for the CDR3 is TGTGCCTGGTCAGGACTAGCGGTAAATACGCAGTATTTT.

This clonotype was observed a single time. One junction end disagrees with the germline gene, perhaps due to a read error. V usage is TRBV11-2 and J usage is TRBJ1-1; D remains unclear. CDR3 size: 15 residues. Germline-derived CDR1 and CDR2 are SGHAT and FQNNGV. This chain's CDR3 is CASSPCDGQYTQAFF. CDR3 bases: TGTGCCAGCAGCCCTTGTGACGGCCAGTACACTCAAGCTTTCTTT.